This TCR beta chain is drawn from a study of T cells in Graves' hyperthyroidism and ophthalmopathy. Findings of the study overall: The model forecast ophthalmopathy, anticipating it by a median around 6.9 months before onset. The authors' 13 V-J model separated ophthalmopathy from stable hyperthyroidism.

Amplification of TCR beta CDR3 regions used RNA as the template. Using the HTBI primer set, a first-round RT-PCR was run on the TCR CDR3. Each CDR3 protein gets one entry after TCRdb re-called the multiplex PCR reads with MiXCR. The sample lists approximately 600,000 distinct CDR3 sequences, less than 25% occurring once. Reasons for excluding patients were uncontrolled infection, other autoimmune disease, pregnancy or lactation. In regard to this clonotype: The antigen remains unidentified.

Germline V gene data show CDR1 as SGHDT and CDR2 as YYEEEE. The V end was cut by 0 bases, the J end by 6 bases, with 10 bases between. The CDR3 has 13 amino acids. This chain uses TRBV5-6 with TRBJ2-7; D unresolved. The sample was blood. The source of this sequence is a young man with Graves' ophthalmopathy. CDR3 nucleotide sequence: TGTGCCAGCAGCTTGGCGAGATTTACCGAGCAGTACTTC. This encodes CASSLARFTEQYF.